This T cell receptor beta chain was obtained from a study of blood T cell repertoires in COVID-19. On the study more broadly: The analysed material was cDNA or gDNA that came from T cells, B-cell-depleted T cells, or PBMCs.

In the original processing: Quantification of nucleated cells was approximated via reference gene primer amplification. Method: immunoSEQ multiplex PCR; TCRdb's copy keeps in-frame clones and lacks some. That table gives V, J and clone size, and the DNA gave D and trimming. The table records 100,000 to 150,000 clones, roughly 90% of them present only once. Germline CDR1 reads SGHAT; CDR2 reads FQNNGV. V shed 2 bases and J 4 bases; nucleotides not matched to a gene: 4. The CDR3 covers 15 residues. Sequencing was carried out using peripheral blood. This clonotype was sampled from a man in his 70s with active COVID-19. The rearrangement uses TRBV11-2 and TRBJ2-3; 9 bases are shared with TRBD1. The CDR3 sequence is CASSLRGTGPDTQYF. The CDR3 DNA follows: TGTGCCAGCAGCTTAAGGGGGACAGGGCCAGATACGCAGTATTTT.